This record concerns one T cell receptor beta chain sequence. Assay used: immunoSEQ multiplex PCR; TCRdb lists only in-frame clones, some missing. The table includes over 65,000 clones, about nine tenths detected once. These data belong to a study of T cell changes during pregnancy in multiple sclerosis. V dropped 6 bases and J dropped 1 base, with 18 bases sitting between them. Germline V gives CDR1 LNHDA, CDR2 SQIVND (reference sequence). This CDR3 is 16 amino acids long. The chain recombines TRBV19 with TRBJ1-2; D gene uncertain. The source was peripheral blood, collected in the first trimester of pregnancy. The sequence was collected from a female donor with multiple sclerosis, enrolled in a pregnancy study. The CDR3 sequence: CASSPSGGFGNYGYTF. Written as DNA, the CDR3 is TGTGCCAGTAGCCCCTCAGGAGGGTTTGGTAACTATGGCTACACCTTC.